Following are 19 T cell receptor beta chains from one sample sequenced in a study of metastatic and nonmetastatic thyroid tumors. Prior to thyroid surgery, none of the patients had received any treatment. TCRdb reassembled clones from the PCR reads with MiXCR. The sample carries some 21,000 clones, 15% to 19% recorded once. The sequenced material came from blood. The receptor source for this set is a female donor with papillary thyroid cancer or a benign thyroid nodule (not recorded which). Some clones in this sample may be carry-over from other donors' samples.

This clone was counted ten times or more. V is TRBV2 and J is TRBJ2-1; TRBD2 matches at 12 bases. Losses at the gene ends were 8 bases for V and 10 bases for J; bases not matched to a gene: 12. This CDR3 contains 15 residues. Germline V gene sequence: CDR1 SNHLY, CDR2 FYNNEI. The CDR3 nucleotides read TGTGCCAGCTCCCCCCCACTAGCGGGGGGACCCGAGCAGTTCTTC. Translated: CASSPPLAGGPEQFF.

This clone was seen just once. Given a much more abundant clone one base away, this may be a read error. This CDR3 is CSSRGGGPHYGQYF. For the CDR3, the DNA is TGCAGTTCTAGGGGCGGGGGCCCCCACTACGGGCAGTACTTC. The rearrangement joins TRBV20-1 to TRBJ2-7, with D tentatively TRBD2 (7 bases). The CDR3 has 14 residues. Germline V gives CDR1 DFQATT, CDR2 SNEGSKA (reference sequence).

This clone has a handful of counts. This may arise from a read error, as a much more abundant clone is one base away. V gene TRBV20-1 combines with J gene TRBJ1-5; D gene unclear. The CDR3 spans 12 residues. V was clipped by 5 bases and J by 6 bases, with 11 bases between them. Germline V gene lookup returns CDR1 DFQATT and CDR2 SNEGSKA (reference sequence). CDR3 in amino acids: CSAGRQCQPQHF. The CDR3 coding sequence is TGCAGTGCTGGCAGGCAGTGTCAGCCCCAGCATTTT.

This clone is medium-sized by share. The rearrangement links TRBV6-1 to TRBJ2-7; 10 nucleotides line up with TRBD1. The CDR3 has 14 amino acids. CDR1 is MNHNS and CDR2 is SASEGT in the germline V gene. Trimming removed 6 bases from V and 7 bases from J; junction bases left unmatched: 9. The CDR3 DNA reads TGTGCCAGCAGACCGGGACAGGGGTTTAGAGAGCAGTACTTC. This sequence encodes CASRPGQGFREQYF.

This chain joins TRBV5-4 and TRBJ1-3; D gene unclear. Per the germline V gene, CDR1 is SGHNT and CDR2 is YYREEE (reference sequence). V was clipped by 0 bases and J by 1 base, with 5 bases between them. This CDR3 is 14 amino acids long. The CDR3 DNA reads TGTGCCAGCAGCTTGGACAGATCTGGAAACACCATATATTTT. Its protein product is CASSLDRSGNTIYF.

Ten or more counts support this clone. This chain joins TRBV20-1 and TRBJ2-4, with TRBD1 matching 9 bases. V was clipped by 2 bases and J by 9 bases; unmatched bases: 11. The CDR3 extends over 15 amino acids. Germline CDR1 is DFQATT and CDR2 is SNEGSKA (reference sequence). CDR3 region: CSARPENRGRVIQYF. The CDR3, as DNA: TGCAGTGCTAGACCAGAAAACAGGGGGCGGGTCATTCAGTACTTC.

This chain uses TRBV15 with TRBJ2-5; D perhaps matches TRBD2 (6 bases). Trimming removed 2 bases at V and 6 bases at J, with 25 bases between. This CDR3 comprises 18 residues. Germline loops: CDR1 LNHNV, CDR2 YYDKDF (reference sequence). The CDR3 protein is CATSRFLRPGVRKKTQYF. CDR3 nucleotide sequence: TGTGCCACCAGCAGATTCCTTCGGCCGGGAGTTAGGAAAAAGACCCAGTACTTC.

The chain carries TRBV18 and TRBJ1-1; D is ambiguous. CDR3 size: 13 residues. CDR1 and CDR2 from the germline V gene are KGHSH and LQKENI. With 2 bases removed from V and 1 base from J, the gap between germline ends came to 5 bases. The CDR3 reads CASSPNRNTEAFF. As DNA, the CDR3 is TGTGCCAGCTCACCAAATCGGAACACTGAAGCTTTCTTT.

This clone was seen many times. V gene TRBV11-2 combines with J gene TRBJ2-7; D is undetermined. This CDR3 spans 13 amino acids. Trimming removed 5 bases at V and 12 bases at J, with 20 bases between. Germline CDR1 and CDR2: SGHAT and FQNNGV. Here the CDR3 reads CASSQHRSQGTYF. The DNA of the CDR3 is TGTGCCAGCAGCCAACACCGCTCACAAGGCACGTACTTC.

The chain combines TRBV11-2 with TRBJ1-5; D might be TRBD1 (5 bases). Germline CDR1 SGHAT, CDR2 FQNNGV. Trimming stripped 6 bases from V and 2 bases from J, with 17 bases between. The CDR3 is made up of 16 amino acids. DNA for the CDR3: TGTGCCAGCAGACAAGCTGGGGGGAATGGCAATCAGCCCCAGCATTTT. Protein sequence: CASRQAGGNGNQPQHF. The full variable domain, completed using reference TRBV11-2 and TRBJ1-5, is EAGVAQSPRYKIIEKRQSVAFWCNPISGHATLYWYQQILGQGPKLLIQFQNNGVVDDSQLPKDRFSAERLKGVDSTLKIQPAKLEDSAVYLCASRQAGGNGNQPQHFGDGTRLSIL.

In regard to this clone: A much bigger clone sits one base away, suggesting this may be a read error. The rearrangement joins TRBV6-4 to TRBJ2-7, with a weak D call TRBD2 (6 bases). Germline lookup yields CDR1 MRHNA and CDR2 SNTAGT. This CDR3 spans 14 amino acids. V was shortened by 7 bases and J by 2 bases, with 15 bases between the two germline ends. The CDR3 region is CASIRGSGAYEQYF. Written as DNA, the CDR3 is TGTGCCAGCATCCGAGGCTCGGGGGCCTACGAGCAGTACTTC.

Ten or more counts support this clone. J is TRBJ1-1 and V is TRBV2; 12 bases align to TRBD1. This CDR3 contains 15 residues. CDR1 is SNHLY and CDR2 is FYNNEI in the germline V gene. J was trimmed by 4 bases and V by 6 bases; bases with no gene match: 6. The CDR3 DNA sequence: TGTGCCAGCAGGTCGGGACAGGGGGCAGGCACTGAAGCTTTCTTT. It is translated as CASRSGQGAGTEAFF.

This clone appeared many times. The chain couples TRBV29-1 to TRBJ2-1, with 10 bases identical to TRBD1. V was clipped by 5 bases and J by 7 bases; unmatched bases: 8. Germline CDR1 reads SQVTM; CDR2 reads ANQGSEA. This CDR3 spans 14 amino acids. The CDR3 loop is CSVYGTGVENEQFF. For the CDR3, the DNA is TGCAGCGTTTATGGGACAGGGGTTGAGAATGAGCAGTTCTTC.

This clone appeared a few times. The chain uses TRBV7-6 and TRBJ2-7; no firm D call. Germline assignment: CDR1 SGHVS and CDR2 FNYEAQ. The V end lost 1 base, the J end lost 6 bases, and 4 bases lay between the germline ends. This CDR3 spans 11 amino acids. The CDR3 nucleotides are TGTGCCAGCAGCTTAGATTCCGAGCAGTACTTC. Translation: CASSLDSEQYF.

As regards this clone: Germline is not matched at one junction end, which may reflect a read error. The gene calls are TRBV9 and TRBJ2-1; 12 bases match TRBD2. Germline V gene sequence: CDR1 SGDLS, CDR2 YYNGEE. This CDR3 comprises 16 residues. The CDR3 region has the DNA TGTGCCATCAGCGAGGCAGTTGTACTAGCGGGAGGTGAGCAGTTCTTC. This translates into CAISEAVVLAGGEQFF. Variable domain in full (rest from reference TRBV9 and TRBJ2-1): DSGVTQTPKHLITATGQRVTLRCSPRSGDLSVYWYQQSLDQGLQFLIQYYNGEERAKGNILERFSAQQFPDLHSELNLSSLELGDSALYFCAISEAVVLAGGEQFFGPGTRLTVL.

Ten or more counts support this clone. This chain links TRBV5-6 with TRBJ2-7; D is undetermined. The CDR3 is 13 residues long. V was pared by 2 bases and J by 0 bases, with 6 bases between. Germline V gene lookup returns CDR1 SGHDT and CDR2 YYEEEE. For the CDR3, the DNA is TGTGCCAGCAGCTTTACTGGCTCCTACGAGCAGTACTTC. This gives the protein CASSFTGSYEQYF.

This clone was picked up many times. The chain is built from TRBV11-3 and TRBJ2-5; 9 positions match TRBD1. Germline CDR1 and CDR2: SGHNT and YENEEA. V shed 4 bases, J shed 5 bases, and the junction held 8 bases outside the gene matches. This CDR3 has 15 amino acids. CDR3 DNA sequence: TGTGCCAGCAGCTCGACAGGGGGGCCTTCCGAGACCCAGTACTTC. As protein: CASSSTGGPSETQYF.

The V call is TRBV9, the J call TRBJ2-3, with D perhaps matching TRBD2 (6 bases). V was pared by 3 bases and J by 2 bases, with 10 bases between. This CDR3 has 14 residues. CDR1 and CDR2 from the germline V gene are SGDLS and YYNGEE. CDR3 residues: CASSAGTFTDTQYF. In nucleotides, the CDR3 is TGTGCCAGCAGCGCAGGGACTTTCACAGATACGCAGTATTTT.

The chain uses TRBV6-1 and TRBJ2-3, with TRBD2 as a possible D gene (6 bases). The V end lost 4 bases, the J end lost 0 bases, and 8 bases lay between the germline ends. Per germline, CDR1 MNHNS and CDR2 SASEGT. This CDR3 is 14 amino acids long. The CDR3, as DNA: TGTGCCAGCAGTGTAAGCGGGAGCACAGATACGCAGTATTTT. This sequence encodes CASSVSGSTDTQYF.